The 22 T cell receptor beta chains below come from one sample, sequenced in a study of blood T cell repertoires in COVID-19. Clones were sequenced by immunoSEQ multiplex PCR, and TCRdb holds only the in-frame ones, with some missing. The table shows roughly 200,000 clones, with roughly 82% occurring only once. Sample: PBMCs or T cells enriched from blood (not recorded which). These receptors all come from a man aged 35 to 55 with acute COVID-19.

This chain joins TRBV2 and TRBJ2-7; 8 bases agree with TRBD2. This CDR3 spans 14 amino acids. Per the germline V gene, CDR1 is SNHLY and CDR2 is FYNNEI. V dropped 6 bases and J dropped 3; count of bases not matched to a gene: 7. CDR3 DNA sequence: TGTGCCAGCAGGGTCGGGACTAGGGGCTACGAGCAGTACTTC. It is translated as CASRVGTRGYEQYF.

V usage is TRBV19 and J usage is TRBJ1-2, with no clear D. The CDR3 runs to 14 residues. Germline lookup yields CDR1 LNHDA and CDR2 SQIVND (reference sequence). The germline V and J ends were trimmed by 5 bases and 4 bases, with 14 bases remaining between them. The CDR3 region is CASSHNDKFYGYTF. The CDR3 DNA follows: TGTGCCAGTAGTCACAATGACAAATTCTATGGCTACACCTTC.

This chain connects TRBV7-2 to TRBJ1-1, with D uncertain. The CDR3 has 12 amino acids. CDR1 is SGHTA, CDR2 FQGNSA, per germline. Trimming took 4 bases from V and 0 from J, leaving 3 bases between them. The CDR3 sequence is CASSYLNTEAFF. The DNA for the CDR3 is TGTGCCAGCAGCTACTTGAACACTGAAGCTTTCTTT.

This clone was picked up a small number of times. The gene calls are TRBV7-9 and TRBJ2-7; 12 nucleotides align to TRBD2. The CDR3 covers 14 residues. With V trimmed by 4 bases and J by 2 bases, 0 bases remained unmatched. CDR1 is SEHNR, CDR2 FQNEAQ, per germline (reference sequence). DNA for the CDR3: TGTGCCAGCAGCTGGACTAGCGGGACCTACGAGCAGTACTTC. Translating it yields CASSWTSGTYEQYF.

V is TRBV13 and J is TRBJ1-1, with D hard to call. CDR1 is PRHDT, CDR2 FYEKMQ, per germline (reference sequence). V lost 5 bases and J lost 6, with 13 bases in between. The CDR3 is 13 amino acids. In DNA, the CDR3 is TGTGCCAGCAGCCGGCAGGTTCTCGCTGAAGCTTTCTTT. Its protein product is CASSRQVLAEAFF.

The V and J genes are TRBV11-3 and TRBJ2-3, with a weak D call TRBD2 (6 bases). The CDR3 spans 17 residues. Deletions cut 5 bases from V and 3 bases from J, with 21 bases between. Germline loops: CDR1 SGHNT, CDR2 YENEEA. For the CDR3, the DNA is TGTGCCAGCAGCCCCCATGGACGGGGGAGTAAGACAGATACGCAGTATTTT. Its translation: CASSPHGRGSKTDTQYF.

This clone appeared once. The chain uses TRBV6-5 and TRBJ2-7; TRBD2 is a possible D gene (5 bases). Germline CDR1 and CDR2: MNHEY and SVGAGI. The CDR3 extends over 13 amino acids. V was pared by 10 bases and J by 1 base, with 14 bases between. The CDR3 DNA reads as TGTGCCACCCCCGAAGAGCGGTCCTACGAGCAGTACTTC. Its translation: CATPEERSYEQYF.

The chain is built from TRBV4-1 and TRBJ2-7, with TRBD2 as a possible D gene (6 bases). Trimming took off 1 base at V and 5 bases at J, with 15 bases between the two ends. The CDR3 runs to 15 residues. CDR1 and CDR2 from the germline V gene are MGHRA and YSYEKL. The CDR3 sequence: CASSQAYTGANEQYF. The CDR3 DNA follows: TGCGCCAGCAGCCAAGCCTATACGGGAGCTAACGAGCAGTACTTC.

Only a few counts were recorded for this clone. This rearrangement joins TRBV5-8 to TRBJ1-5, with D maybe TRBD1 (6 bases). Per germline, CDR1 SGHTS and CDR2 YDEGEE. V shed 6 bases and J shed 2 bases, with 18 bases lying between them. The CDR3 consists of 16 residues. The CDR3 region is CASNPKRGIGNQPQHF. CDR3 bases: TGTGCCAGCAACCCGAAGAGGGGGATAGGCAATCAGCCCCAGCATTTT.

J is TRBJ1-4 and V is TRBV19; D is uncertain. The V gene lost 1 base and the J gene lost 10 bases, with 16 bases spanning the gap. Germline CDR1 and CDR2: LNHDA and SQIVND (reference sequence). This CDR3 is built from 15 residues. The CDR3 DNA sequence: TGTGCCAGTAGTATAGGGACGGAGGAGGTCCGAAAACTGTTTTTT. Translating it yields CASSIGTEEVRKLFF.

This clone was found a few times. The V and J genes are TRBV4-1 and TRBJ1-5; D is perhaps TRBD1 (5 bases). CDR3 length: 13 amino acids. Germline CDR1 MGHRA, CDR2 YSYEKL. Trimming cost V 1 base and J 9 bases, with 10 bases left between them. CDR3 protein: CASSQGTGGPQHF. CDR3 bases: TGCGCCAGCAGCCAAGGGACCGGGGGGCCCCAGCATTTT.

The chain uses TRBV7-2 and TRBJ1-5; maybe TRBD1 (5 bases). The V end was cut by 1 base, the J end by 4 bases, with 11 bases between. CDR3 length: 15 residues. The germline gives CDR1 SGHTA, CDR2 FQGNSA. The CDR3 DNA reads TGTGCCAGCAGCTTAGTGTTGGGGGGGAATCAGCCCCAGCATTTT. It yields the protein CASSLVLGGNQPQHF.

The rearrangement joins TRBV7-9 to TRBJ1-1, with D tentatively TRBD1 (6 bases). The CDR3 covers 15 residues. Germline V gene data show CDR1 as SEHNR and CDR2 as FQNEAQ (reference sequence). Trimming shortened V by 5 bases and J by 0 bases, and 13 bases separated the two germline ends. The CDR3: CASSPGTTMNTEAFF. CDR3 DNA sequence: TGTGCCAGCAGCCCGGGGACAACCATGAACACTGAAGCTTTCTTT.

This clone was recorded only once. The chain recombines TRBV7-3 with TRBJ1-6; D gene uncertain. The CDR3 contains 15 residues. V was clipped by 1 base and J by 8 bases, with 12 bases between them. Germline-derived CDR1 and CDR2 are SGHTA and FQGTGA. The CDR3 sequence is CASSLSGLADSPLHF. CDR3 coding DNA: TGTGCCAGCAGCTTAAGCGGCCTCGCGGATTCACCCCTCCACTTT.

The chain employs TRBV7-3 and TRBJ2-3; no clear D. The CDR3 length is 14 residues. Germline CDR1 is SGHTA and CDR2 is FQGTGA. V lost 2 bases to trimming and J lost 4 bases, with 10 bases between them. The CDR3 bases are TGTGCCAGCAGCTTAGGAGTAACCCCAGATACGCAGTATTTT. Translating it yields CASSLGVTPDTQYF.

This rearrangement joins TRBV6-2 or TRBV6-3 to TRBJ2-7, with 10 bases aligning to TRBD2. Germline V gene data show CDR1 as MNHEY and CDR2 as SVGEGT. The CDR3 length is 15 residues. V dropped 4 bases and J dropped 3; count of bases not matched to a gene: 6. The CDR3 region has the DNA TGTGCCAGCAGTTTCGCTAGCGGGAGTAGCTACGAGCAGTACTTC. It yields the protein CASSFASGSSYEQYF.

The rearrangement joins TRBV15 to TRBJ1-6; possibly TRBD1 for D (6 bases). From germline, CDR1 is LNHNV and CDR2 YYDKDF (reference sequence). Trimming shortened V by 2 bases and J by 4 bases, and 12 bases separated the two germline ends. This CDR3 comprises 16 residues. Written as DNA, the CDR3 is TGTGCCACCAGCAGATCGAGACAGGATTATAATTCACCCCTCCACTTT. It codes for CATSRSRQDYNSPLHF.

V is TRBV3-1 (or the pseudogene TRBV3-2) and J is TRBJ2-2; maybe TRBD1 (6 bases). Trimming took off 3 bases at V and 2 bases at J, with 10 bases between the two ends. Germline V CDR1 and CDR2: LGHDT, YNNKEL (reference sequence). The CDR3 totals 15 residues. The CDR3 sequence: CASSHHRDNTGELFF. The CDR3 DNA follows: TGTGCCAGCAGCCACCACAGGGATAACACCGGGGAGCTGTTTTTT.

This rearrangement joins TRBV7-2 to TRBJ1-2, with D unresolved. CDR1 SGHTA and CDR2 FQGNSA come from the germline V gene. The CDR3 spans 15 residues. The V gene lost 1 base and the J gene lost 2 bases, with 11 bases spanning the gap. CDR3 protein: CASSLGASRNYGYTF. In DNA form, the CDR3 reads TGTGCCAGCAGCTTAGGAGCGTCCCGGAACTATGGCTACACCTTC. The full variable domain, its missing parts supplied by reference TRBV7-2 and TRBJ1-2, is GAGVSQSPSNKVTEKGKDVELRCDPISGHTALYWYRQSLGQGLEFLIYFQGNSAPDKSGLPSDRFSAERTGGSVSTLTIQRTQQEDSAVYLCASSLGASRNYGYTFGSGTRLTVV.

This clone has a handful of counts. The rearrangement links TRBV6-2 or TRBV6-3 to TRBJ2-1; TRBD1 agrees at 10 bases. Germline loops: CDR1 MNHEY, CDR2 SVGEGT. This CDR3 region has 15 residues. V lost 2 bases, J lost 2 bases, and 0 bases stayed unmatched. The CDR3 bases are TGTGCCAGCAGTTACGGGACAGGGGCCTACAATGAGCAGTTCTTC. Translated, it gives CASSYGTGAYNEQFF.

This chain connects TRBV18 to TRBJ2-7, with TRBD1 matching over 11 bases. The CDR3 runs 14 residues. The V gene's germline CDR1 is KGHSH and CDR2 LQKENI. Unmatched junction bases numbered 2, after V lost 1 base and J lost 6 bases. CDR3 DNA sequence: TGTGCCAGCTCACCACTCGGACAGGGGGCCGAGCAGTACTTC. Translating it yields CASSPLGQGAEQYF.

The rearrangement joins TRBV3-1 (or the pseudogene TRBV3-2) to TRBJ2-4; D is ambiguous. CDR3 size: 13 residues. V shed 4 bases and J shed 1 base, with 5 bases lying between them. From germline, CDR1 is LGHDT and CDR2 YNNKEL (reference sequence). CDR3 protein: CASSLSAKNIQYF. CDR3 coding DNA: TGTGCCAGCAGCCTATCGGCCAAAAACATTCAGTACTTC.